A selection of T cell receptor beta chains follows, all from one sample in a study of CD8 T cells in ankylosing spondylitis. From the 5' RACE reads, TCRdb called clonotypes with MiXCR, one entry per CDR3 protein. The sample lists a few hundred thousand distinct CDR3 sequences, approximately 17% seen once, with 1% in the top ten. The sequencing input was blood, either unsorted or a sorted T cell fraction (not recorded which). Receptors originate from a male donor with ankylosing spondylitis. The CDR3 runs from the conserved cysteine through the conserved F or W. A D gene is named only where the DNA matches it firmly. Clone size is shown for a subset of rows, as once, few, many or a class of expanded clone.

CDR3aa	CDR3nt	d_gene	v_gene	abundance	j_gene
CASSLTDEKLFF	TGCGCCAGCAGCTTGACGGATGAAAAACTGTTTTTT	NA	TRBV5-1	few	TRBJ1-4
CASSLGQIYQETQYF	TGCGCCAGCAGCTTGGGGCAGATTTATCAAGAGACCCAGTACTTC	NA	TRBV5-1	few	TRBJ2-5
CASSYSRHNNEQFF	TGTGCCAGCAGTTACTCAAGGCATAACAATGAGCAGTTCTTC	NA	TRBV6-2/TRBV6-3	few	TRBJ2-1
CASSPPVASSWNTEAFF	TGTGCCAGCAGTCCACCTGTCGCGTCAAGCTGGAACACTGAAGCTTTCTTT	NA	TRBV4-2	few	TRBJ1-1
CASSVDLWQYTDTQYF	TGTGCCAGCAGCGTAGATTTGTGGCAGTACACAGATACGCAGTATTTT	NA	TRBV9	few	TRBJ2-3
CASSPNKLDRGNEQFF	TGTGCCAGCAGCCCCAATAAATTGGACAGGGGAAATGAGCAGTTCTTC	TRBD1	TRBV7-9	few	TRBJ2-1
CASSFAGRRETQYF	TGTGCCAGCAGCTTTGCAGGGCGGCGAGAGACCCAGTACTTC	NA	TRBV7-8	NA	TRBJ2-5
CSAPTGHLRTDTQYF	TGCAGTGCTCCTACGGGACACCTTCGCACAGATACGCAGTATTTT	NA	TRBV20-1	many	TRBJ2-3
CASRPEQGRHTEAFF	TGTGCCAGCAGACCCGAACAGGGGAGGCACACTGAAGCTTTCTTT	TRBD1	TRBV2	NA	TRBJ1-1
CASSQTPSSYEQYF	TGTGCCAGCAGCCAGACACCGTCCTCCTACGAGCAGTACTTC	NA	TRBV3-1	few	TRBJ2-7
CASSYSTGKGHQPQHF	TGTGCCAGCAGTTACTCGACTGGCAAGGGGCATCAGCCCCAGCATTTT	NA	TRBV6-2/TRBV6-3	few	TRBJ1-5
CSATGGLETQYF	TGCAGTGCTACGGGGGGGTTAGAGACCCAGTACTTC	TRBD2	TRBV20-1	NA	TRBJ2-5
CASRSSGAVNTEAFF	TGTGCCAGCAGATCCTCCGGGGCCGTGAACACTGAAGCTTTCTTT	NA	TRBV12-3/TRBV12-4	many	TRBJ1-1
CSARDLGLAGGGDEQFF	TGCAGTGCTAGAGATTTAGGACTAGCGGGAGGCGGGGATGAGCAGTTCTTC	TRBD2	TRBV20-1	few	TRBJ2-1
CASSERNGGVNSYNEQFF	TGTGCCAGCAGTGAAAGGAACGGGGGGGTCAACTCCTACAATGAGCAGTTCTTC	TRBD2	TRBV6-1	once	TRBJ2-1
CASSEVAGGPHEQFF	TGTGCCAGCAGTGAAGTAGCGGGGGGGCCTCATGAGCAGTTCTTC	TRBD2	TRBV6-1	few	TRBJ2-1
CATSEWTENNSPLHF	TGTGCCACCAGTGAATGGACAGAGAATAATTCACCCCTCCACTTT	NA	TRBV24-1	few	TRBJ1-6
CSARGDKGAYEQFF	TGCAGTGCTAGAGGGGACAAGGGGGCTTATGAGCAGTTCTTC	TRBD1	TRBV20-1	few	TRBJ2-1
CASSLPSGLANGGDEQFF	TGCGCCAGCAGCTTGCCCTCGGGACTAGCGAACGGAGGGGATGAGCAGTTCTTC	TRBD2	TRBV5-1	many	TRBJ2-1
CAINKDSGNEQFF	TGTGCCATCAACAAAGACAGCGGCAATGAGCAGTTCTTC	NA	TRBV10-3	many	TRBJ2-1
CASSEEGGNQPQHF	TGCGCCAGCAGCGAGGAGGGGGGCAATCAGCCCCAGCATTTT	NA	TRBV5-1	many	TRBJ1-5
CASSPRGLGNQPQHF	TGTGCCAGCAGCCCCCGGGGTTTGGGCAATCAGCCCCAGCATTTT	NA	TRBV6-2/TRBV6-3	few	TRBJ1-5
CASSSRDNYYEQYF	TGTGCCAGCTCATCCCGGGACAACTACTACGAGCAGTACTTC	NA	TRBV18	NA	TRBJ2-7
CASSTPTLMNTEAFF	TGTGCCAGCAGTACGCCGACTCTGATGAACACTGAAGCTTTCTTT	NA	TRBV28	NA	TRBJ1-1
CASSLEGSPSSPLHF	TGTGCCAGCAGCTTGGAAGGGTCTCCGAGCTCACCCCTCCACTTT	NA	TRBV7-9	NA	TRBJ1-6
CASGDRGLADEQFF	TGTGCCAGCGGGGACAGGGGGCTAGCCGATGAGCAGTTCTTC	TRBD1	TRBV7-3	NA	TRBJ2-1
CASSLTEGTEAFF	TGCGCCAGCAGCCTCACGGAAGGAACTGAAGCTTTCTTT	NA	TRBV4-3	few	TRBJ1-1